Presented here are 2 T cell receptor beta chains from one specimen sequenced in a study of technical replicates of blood from several donors. Sequenced by immunoSEQ multiplex PCR; TCRdb stores in-frame clones only, minus some. The sample holds nearly 70,000 clones, about 89% seen once. Sequencing was done on a sample of PBMCs. The receptors here all came from a human donor in good health. Some clones in this sample may be carry-over from other donors' samples.

V and J are TRBV6-4 and TRBJ1-1, with D perhaps matching TRBD1 (5 bases). The CDR3 sequence is 23 residues long. Trimming left V 0 bases short and J 0 bases short, with 32 bases between. Germline loops: CDR1 MRHNA, CDR2 SNTAGT. CDR3: CASSDSKVWAGKPPEAMNTEAFF. Here the CDR3 DNA reads TGTGCCAGCAGTGACTCTAAGGTTTGGGCAGGGAAACCTCCCGAGGCAATGAACACTGAAGCTTTCTTT.

This clone occurred once. This chain connects TRBV29-1 to TRBJ1-2, with TRBD1 as a possible D gene (5 bases). The germline V gene has CDR1 SQVTM and CDR2 ANQGSEA. The CDR3 covers 16 residues. Trimming left V 5 bases short and J 2 bases short, with 21 bases between. This chain's CDR3 is CSVSRGRQISNYGYTF. The CDR3 DNA reads as TGCAGCGTTTCTAGGGGCAGACAAATTTCAAACTATGGCTACACCTTC.